The TCR beta chain under discussion was sequenced for a study of cytomegalovirus exposure and HLA in healthy donors. The PCR employed 60 Vbeta primers together with 13 Jbeta primers. Assay: immunoSEQ multiplex PCR; the TCRdb copy retains only in-frame clones and omits some. The table shows about 150,000 clones, with roughly three quarters occurring only once. The ends were cut back, 0 bases at V and 10 bases at J, with 13 bases in the middle. Looked up from germline, CDR1 is LNHNV and CDR2 is YYDKDF (reference sequence). There are 14 residues in the CDR3. The receptor was isolated from a man younger than 40 in good health and CMV-seropositive. The chain links TRBV15 to TRBJ2-1; the D gene is possibly TRBD2 (5 bases). Sequencing was done on a sample of PBMCs. CDR3 residues: CATSREPIPGEQFF. CDR3 DNA sequence: TGTGCCACCAGCAGAGAGCCAATCCCGGGGGAGCAGTTCTTC.